These T cell receptor beta chains were read from a single sample in a study of persistence of HIV-infected CD4 T cells. For these receptors, no antigen is known. Libraries were prepared by immunoSEQ multiplex PCR; TCRdb keeps only in-frame clonotypes and omits some of them. The sample records 6,000 to 8,500 clones, about 79% being singletons. Sequencing was performed on CD4+ T cells sorted from PBMCs after approximately 19-hour stimulation, taken from a patient who received antiretroviral therapy. The source of these receptors is an adult woman with HIV who was CMV-seropositive. CDR3s include the opening cysteine and the closing phenylalanine or tryptophan. A D gene is named only where the DNA matches it firmly. Part of the rows lack a size; the others show once, few, many or a class for expanded clones.

TRBJ2-3	16	TRBV5-8	NA	NA	TGTGCCAGCAACATCCTTGGGCTAACCGCCACAGATACGCAGTATTTT	CASNILGLTATDTQYF
TRBJ1-1	13	TRBV15	few	NA	TGTGCCACCAGCAGTCAAGGCTACACTGAAGCTTTCTTT	CATSSQGYTEAFF
TRBJ1-6	13	TRBV7-9	NA	NA	TGTGCCAGCCAGGAAGTGGGGAATTCACCCCTCCACTTT	CASQEVGNSPLHF
TRBJ1-3	14	TRBV3-1/TRBV3-2	few	NA	TGTGCCAGCGGGAGGCAGGGCGGTGGAAACACCATATATTTT	CASGRQGGGNTIYF
TRBJ2-2	16	TRBV5-1	NA	NA	TGCGCCAGCAGCTCGGTACCGGGGCAGGGGAAAGGGGAGCTGTTTTTT	CASSSVPGQGKGELFF
TRBJ2-3	10	TRBV28	NA	NA	TGTGCCAGCAGTTCGATGACGCAGTATTTT	CASSSMTQYF
TRBJ1-1	14	TRBV5-1	NA	TRBD1	TGCGCCAGCAGCCTCGGACAGGGTGCGGCTGAAGCTTTCTTT	CASSLGQGAAEAFF
TRBJ2-2	16	TRBV4-1	NA	TRBD2	TGCGCCAGCAGCGAAGACCCGGGGGGGAACACCGGGGAGCTGTTTTTT	CASSEDPGGNTGELFF
TRBJ2-7	15	TRBV6-5	NA	NA	TGTGCCAGCAGGTCTACAGGGTTTGGGCTGGGCGAGCAGTACTTC	CASRSTGFGLGEQYF
TRBJ2-3	15	TRBV5-8	NA	TRBD1	TGTGCCAGCAGCTTAGGGGGCTTTAGCACAGATACGCAGTATTTT	CASSLGGFSTDTQYF
TRBJ2-7	14	TRBV9	once	TRBD2	TGTGCCAGCAGCGTACGCGGGGGGCCTGGCGAGCAGTACTTC	CASSVRGGPGEQYF
TRBJ1-2	15	TRBV7-2	few	NA	TGTGCCAGCAGCTTATACAGCGGCGGGGTTGATGGCTACACCTTC	CASSLYSGGVDGYTF
TRBJ1-2	14	TRBV6-2/TRBV6-3	NA	TRBD1	TGTGCCAGCAGTTACTCGGGACAGGGGAGAGGCTACACCTTC	CASSYSGQGRGYTF
TRBJ2-1	15	TRBV7-2	NA	TRBD2	TGTGCCAGCACCGAGCGGGGGGAAATTTTCAATGAGCAGTTCTTC	CASTERGEIFNEQFF